A selection of T cell receptor beta chains follows, all from one sample in a study of vaccination effects on CD4 cells after COVID-19. Assay: immunoSEQ multiplex PCR; the TCRdb copy retains only in-frame clones and omits some. Of 20,000 to 25,000 clones in the sample, nearly 75% were seen once. Antigens of these TCRs are unknown. The sequencing used CD4+ T cells from PBMCs cultured without peptide, collected before COVID-19 vaccination. These receptors were taken from a human donor who received a COVID-19 vaccine. CDR3s include the opening cysteine and the closing phenylalanine or tryptophan. D genes are given only for firm matches. Clone size is stated in some rows and not others, as once, few, many or a class when expanded.

TRBJ1-1 few TRBV20-1 14 NA CSASSGLRGTEAFF TGCAGTGCTAGTTCGGGGTTACGAGGTACTGAAGCTTTCTTT
TRBJ2-5 NA TRBV3-1/TRBV3-2 16 TRBD2 CASSQVTSGRKETQYF TGTGCCAGCAGCCAAGTAACTAGCGGGAGAAAAGAGACCCAGTACTTC
TRBJ1-1 NA TRBV6-5 15 NA CASSYPMGGDTEAFF TGTGCCAGCAGTTACCCAATGGGGGGGGACACTGAAGCTTTCTTT
TRBJ1-6 once TRBV5-6 14 NA CASRRRDGPSPLHF TGTGCCAGCAGGCGCCGGGACGGACCGTCACCCCTCCACTTT
TRBJ2-1 NA TRBV3-1/TRBV3-2 16 TRBD1 CASSQDWQGVYNEQFF TGTGCCAGCAGCCAAGATTGGCAGGGGGTTTACAATGAGCAGTTCTTC
TRBJ1-2 few TRBV20-1 11 NA CSAPLTGGYTF TGCAGTGCTCCTCTGACCGGGGGCTACACCTTC
TRBJ1-5 NA TRBV28 15 NA CASTPLGEGNQPQHF TGTGCCAGCACCCCACTAGGGGAGGGCAATCAGCCCCAGCATTTT
TRBJ2-2 NA TRBV5-4 14 NA CASSPYRNTGELFF TGTGCCAGCAGCCCATACAGGAACACCGGGGAGCTGTTTTTT
TRBJ1-4 NA TRBV9 15 NA CASSGVPGGDEKLFF TGTGCCAGCAGCGGAGTCCCCGGAGGGGATGAAAAACTGTTTTTT
TRBJ1-1 NA TRBV6-5 15 NA CASRPRTYMNTEAFF TGTGCCAGCAGACCCCGGACATATATGAACACTGAAGCTTTCTTT
TRBJ2-1 NA TRBV2 14 NA CASSEILSTGEQFF TGTGCCAGCAGTGAAATTTTGTCCACCGGTGAGCAGTTCTTC
TRBJ2-4 NA TRBV14 14 TRBD1 CASSKQGAKNIQYF TGTGCCAGCAGCAAACAGGGGGCCAAAAACATTCAGTACTTC
TRBJ1-3 NA TRBV19 15 NA CASSIDAGFGNTIYF TGTGCCAGTAGTATAGATGCGGGCTTCGGAAACACCATATATTTT
TRBJ1-5 NA TRBV19 13 NA CASRGSFNQPQHF TGTGCCAGTCGAGGCAGCTTCAATCAGCCCCAGCATTTT
TRBJ1-1 NA TRBV21-1 16 NA CASRMPKGDLNTEAFF TGTGCCAGCAGGATGCCTAAGGGGGATCTGAACACTGAAGCTTTCTTT
TRBJ1-2 NA TRBV7-2 14 NA CASSLEGTGYGYTF TGTGCCAGCAGCTTAGAAGGGACGGGCTATGGCTACACCTTC
TRBJ1-1 NA TRBV6-4 15 TRBD1 CASSDPTGWNTEAFF TGTGCCAGCAGTGACCCGACAGGGTGGAACACTGAAGCTTTCTTT
TRBJ2-3 few TRBV5-4 15 TRBD2 CASRDSGPRTDTQYF TGTGCCAGCCGGGATAGCGGGCCCCGCACAGATACGCAGTATTTT
TRBJ1-2 once TRBV4-3 13 NA CASSQALLGGYTF TGCGCCAGCAGCCAAGCTCTACTGGGGGGCTACACCTTC
TRBJ2-6 NA TRBV12-3/TRBV12-4 13 NA CASSFAGANVLTF TGTGCCAGCAGTTTTGCTGGGGCCAACGTCCTGACTTTC
TRBJ1-5 NA TRBV2 12 NA CASRTLNQPQHF TGTGCCAGCCGGACACTCAATCAGCCCCAGCATTTT
TRBJ1-2 NA TRBV30 13 NA CAWSVGTSGGYTF TGTGCCTGGAGTGTAGGGACCTCGGGGGGCTACACCTTC
TRBJ2-3 NA TRBV2 11 NA CASSRGGHQYF TGTGCCAGCAGTCGAGGGGGTCACCAGTATTTT
TRBJ2-3 few TRBV18 14 NA CASSAIGGADTQYF TGTGCCAGCTCAGCTATTGGGGGAGCAGATACGCAGTATTTT
TRBJ2-7 NA TRBV30 11 NA CAWSRAYEQYF TGTGCCTGGAGTAGAGCCTACGAGCAGTACTTC
TRBJ2-7 few TRBV5-1 15 TRBD2 CASSLDTGGRNEQYF TGCGCCAGCAGCTTGGATACGGGAGGGAGGAACGAGCAGTACTTC
TRBJ2-2 NA TRBV5-4 16 TRBD1 CASSLGTGKGTGELFF TGTGCCAGCAGCTTGGGGACAGGGAAAGGCACCGGGGAGCTGTTTTTT
TRBJ2-7 few TRBV5-4 14 NA CASRGNGSSYEQYF TGTGCCAGCAGGGGGAATGGGAGCTCCTACGAGCAGTACTTC
TRBJ2-2 NA TRBV24-1 17 NA CARGDITGTGNTGELFF TGTGCCAGGGGGGATATCACAGGGACGGGGAACACCGGGGAGCTGTTTTTT
TRBJ1-1 NA TRBV4-1 17 TRBD1 CASSHRIQGQENTEAFF TGCGCCAGCAGTCACCGCATCCAAGGACAGGAGAACACTGAAGCTTTCTTT
TRBJ2-1 NA TRBV3-1/TRBV3-2 15 TRBD2 CASTPGLAGGNEQFF TGTGCCAGCACCCCGGGACTAGCGGGGGGGAATGAGCAGTTCTTC
TRBJ2-1 NA TRBV4-1 17 TRBD2 CASSQATSGGLYNEQFF TGCGCCAGCAGCCAAGCGACCAGCGGGGGGCTATACAATGAGCAGTTCTTC
TRBJ1-2 NA TRBV6-1 13 TRBD1 CASSEGQGIGYTF TGTGCCAGCAGTGAAGGACAGGGCATAGGCTACACCTTC
TRBJ2-1 NA TRBV6-4 15 TRBD2 CASSAGGPYDGEQFF TGTGCCAGCAGTGCGGGAGGGCCTTATGATGGTGAGCAGTTCTTC
TRBJ2-1 NA TRBV18 17 TRBD1 CASSPPTGGPSYNEQFF TGTGCCAGCTCACCACCGACAGGGGGCCCCTCCTACAATGAGCAGTTCTTC
TRBJ2-1 few TRBV5-4 15 TRBD1 CASSSGQGLPNEQFF TGTGCCAGCAGCTCGGGACAGGGCCTCCCTAATGAGCAGTTCTTC
TRBJ2-3 NA TRBV14 15 TRBD2 CASSQVKLAGGRQYF TGTGCCAGCAGCCAAGTAAAGCTAGCGGGAGGGCGGCAGTATTTT
TRBJ2-5 NA TRBV7-9 16 NA CASSLLSWQAQETQYF TGTGCCAGCAGCTTACTGTCGTGGCAGGCCCAAGAGACCCAGTACTTC
TRBJ2-1 NA TRBV19 12 NA CASSRQSNEQFF TGTGCCAGTAGTCGACAGAGCAATGAGCAGTTCTTC
TRBJ2-5 NA TRBV29-1 15 TRBD1 CSVRPGQGPQETQYF TGCAGCGTGCGACCGGGACAGGGCCCCCAAGAGACCCAGTACTTC
TRBJ2-7 NA TRBV5-6 14 TRBD1 CASSLGTGTYEQYF TGTGCCAGCAGCCTCGGGACAGGGACCTACGAGCAGTACTTC
TRBJ1-3 NA TRBV27 14 NA CASSLSTSGNTIYF TGTGCCAGCAGTTTATCCACCTCTGGAAACACCATATATTTT
TRBJ1-2 NA TRBV5-4 14 NA CASSPWGANYGYTF TGTGCCAGCAGCCCATGGGGAGCTAACTATGGCTACACCTTC
TRBJ1-3 NA TRBV3-1/TRBV3-2 18 NA CASSHPGSGSDSGNTIYF TGTGCCAGCAGTCACCCAGGGTCCGGTTCTGACTCTGGAAACACCATATATTTT
TRBJ2-3 NA TRBV29-1 12 NA CSVARGTDTQYF TGCAGCGTTGCTCGCGGCACAGATACGCAGTATTTT
TRBJ2-7 NA TRBV4-2 16 TRBD2 CASSPSGRAVGSEQYF TGTGCCAGCAGCCCTAGCGGGAGGGCCGTCGGGTCCGAGCAGTACTTC
TRBJ1-1 few TRBV5-4 18 NA CASSLARRLPKGDTEAFF TGTGCCAGCAGCTTGGCCAGGCGACTACCAAAGGGGGACACTGAAGCTTTCTTT
TRBJ1-2 NA TRBV15 15 NA CATSRLTGLNYGYTF TGTGCCACCAGCAGATTGACAGGTCTTAACTATGGCTACACCTTC
TRBJ2-1 NA TRBV2 15 NA CASSAAATRSNEQFF TGTGCCAGCAGTGCGGCCGCGACCCGCTCCAATGAGCAGTTCTTC
TRBJ2-3 NA TRBV4-1 18 TRBD2 CASSQVGNLAGGRDTQYF TGCGCCAGCAGCCAAGTGGGGAACCTAGCGGGGGGGCGGGATACGCAGTATTTT
TRBJ2-1 few TRBV7-8 17 NA CASSLGLGKRRYNEQFF TGTGCCAGCAGCTTAGGCTTGGGGAAAAGACGGTACAATGAGCAGTTCTTC
TRBJ2-5 NA TRBV2 15 TRBD2 CASRPGLAGGETQYF TGTGCCAGCAGGCCGGGACTAGCGGGAGGTGAGACCCAGTACTTC
TRBJ2-1 NA TRBV23-1 17 TRBD2 CASSQLGLAGGRDEQFF TGCGCCAGCAGTCAATTGGGACTAGCGGGGGGACGAGATGAGCAGTTCTTC